These 25 T cell receptor beta chains were all obtained from the same sample, sequenced in a study of tumor-infiltrating lymphocytes in primary liver carcinoma (dated by TCRdb to 2015 to 2018). Without any cell sorting, total RNA and DNA were extracted together from approximately 22-30 mg of bulk tissue using the AllPrep DNA/RNA mini kit. The listed sequencing device is Illumina HiSeq 2500. Starting from 500 to 650 ng total RNA, TCRbeta-specific cDNA was produced by reverse transcription with a constant-region primer and ProtoScript II reverse transcriptase. Construction of the TCRbeta libraries relied on three nested rounds of multiplex PCR, following a slightly modified ARM-PCR procedure. Multiplex TRBV1-TRBV30 forward primers and a Cbeta reverse primer were used in the first two PCR rounds, each of which was run for roughly 9 cycles. The public sequencing data were trimmed at Q25 with fastp and processed into clonotypes with MiXCR by TCRdb, which kept only in-frame beta chains. Records with the same CDR3 protein are collapsed into one entry carrying the most frequent genes and DNA. This sample gives roughly 80,000 distinct CDR3 sequences in total; 60% to 75% of them show up just once. Less than 20% of the sample goes to the ten largest clones.

The sequencing sample was made of liver tumor tissue from sampling region 1. This specimen's cell subset or site label, interpreted: tumor region T1, superior pole. These receptors were obtained from a man aged 40-55 years with primary liver carcinoma and hepatitis B virus infection.

On this clonotype: This may arise from a read error, as a much more abundant clone is one base away. The gene calls are TRBV6-1 and TRBJ2-3, with 7 bases identical to TRBD2. Looked up from germline, CDR1 is MNHNS and CDR2 is SASEGT. This CDR3 has 14 amino acids. The CDR3 region is CASSERGVPDTHYF. In nucleotides, the CDR3 is TGTGCCAGCAGTGAACGGGGGGTCCCAGATACGCACTATTTT.

The table lists this clonotype with many counts. The chain has TRBV12-3 or TRBV12-4 and TRBJ1-5; TRBD1 is a possible D gene (6 bases). V was trimmed by 2 bases and J by 6 bases, leaving 20 bases between them. This CDR3 comprises 17 residues. Here the CDR3 reads CASSLTSRGHGPQPQHF. CDR3 in DNA: TGTGCCAGCAGTTTAACCTCTCGGGGGCACGGTCCTCAGCCCCAGCATTTT.

As regards this clonotype: A read error may account for a junction end that differs from germline. V is TRBV6-5 and J is TRBJ2-6, with D possibly matching TRBD1 (6 bases). Germline V gene lookup returns CDR1 MNHEY and CDR2 SVGAGI. The CDR3 spans 16 residues. The CDR3 region has the DNA TGTGCCAGCAGTCCTCAAACAGGAGCAGGGGCCAATATCCTTACTTTC. Translating gives CASSPQTGAGANILTF.

To note about this clonotype: Since no conserved phenylalanine or tryptophan closes the CDR3, a read error is the likely cause. The rearrangement joins TRBV29-1 to TRBJ2-1, with D perhaps matching TRBD1 (6 bases). The CDR3 loop spans 14 amino acids. V was cut by 7 bases and J by 3 bases, with 16 bases left in between. The germline V gene encodes CDR1 SQVTM and CDR2 ANQGSEA. The CDR3 reads CSALVRGGYNEQFS. CDR3 DNA sequence: TGCAGCGCCCTCGTCAGGGGTGGCTACAATGAGCAGTTCTCC.

In its sample, this clonotype was seen many times. The J gene is TRBJ1-3, the V gene TRBV7-9; no reliable D call. V dropped 6 bases and J dropped 3 bases, with 9 bases sitting between them. Germline V gene sequence: CDR1 SEHNR, CDR2 FQNEAQ (reference sequence). The CDR3 runs 13 residues. CDR3 nucleotides: TGTGCCAGCAGGGTAGAGGGTGGAAACACCATATATTTT. Translated, it gives CASRVEGGNTIYF.

This clonotype appeared a few times. The junction departs from germline at one end; a sequencing error may be responsible. This chain connects TRBV10-2 to TRBJ2-7; a weak D match, TRBD1 (6 bases). CDR1 and CDR2 (germline): WSHSY, SAAADI. This CDR3 contains 15 residues. CDR3 amino acids: CDSSETLRTVYERYF. The CDR3 nucleotides are TGCGACAGCAGTGAGACACTCCGGACAGTCTACGAGCGGTACTTC.

Worth noting for this clonotype: Possible read error: a much larger clone is one base away. The V call is TRBV5-1, the J call TRBJ2-2, with 9 positions matching TRBD2. The V gene's germline CDR1 is SGHRS and CDR2 YFSETQ. The length of the CDR3 is 16 residues. The DNA for the CDR3 is TGCGCCAACAGCTTCCAACTAGCGGGTTTTACCGGGGAGCTGTTTTTT. It is translated as CANSFQLAGFTGELFF.

For this clonotype: Germline and junction disagree at one end, which may indicate a read error. The chain is built from TRBV10-3 and TRBJ2-1; maybe TRBD1 (6 bases). Germline-derived CDR1 and CDR2 are ENHRY and SYGVKD. This CDR3 has 15 amino acids. CDR3 in amino acids: CAISGRDRGYNEQLF. The DNA of the CDR3 is TGTGCCATCAGTGGCCGGGATAGGGGGTACAATGAGCAGCTCTTC.

On this clonotype itself: The junction and the germline gene differ at one end; a read error may be behind it. V gene TRBV29-1 combines with J gene TRBJ1-2; no definite D call. Germline CDR1 is SQVTM and CDR2 is ANQGSEA. CDR3 length equals 12 residues. Here the CDR3 reads CSATDPDYGYTF. CDR3 nucleotide sequence: TGTAGCGCCACGGATCCGGACTATGGCTACACCTTC.

Remarks on this clonotype: Lacking the conserved final phenylalanine or tryptophan, this CDR3 likely reflects a read error. The chain links TRBV6-5 to TRBJ2-2, with TRBD2 identical over 8 bases. This CDR3 region has 16 residues. Germline V gene data show CDR1 as MNHEY and CDR2 as SVGAGI. The CDR3 sequence: CTSSSLGGRTTGELFI. CDR3 coding DNA: TGTACCAGCAGTTCCTTGGGCGGGAGGACTACCGGGGAGCTGTTTATT.

Notes on this clonotype: One junction end disagrees with the germline gene, perhaps due to a read error. The CDR3 here is CTSSPRGGADTQYF. CDR3 bases: TGTACCAGCAGTCCCCGTGGAGGGGCAGATACGCAGTATTTT. The chain uses TRBV28 and TRBJ2-3; possible D gene TRBD2, 6 bases. Looked up from germline, CDR1 is MDHEN and CDR2 is SYDVKM. CDR3 size: 14 residues.

As regards this clonotype: One end of the junction does not line up with germline, which may come from a read error. The genes are TRBV12-3 or TRBV12-4 and TRBJ1-3; tentatively, D is TRBD1 (5 bases). The CDR3 is made up of 15 amino acids. The DNA of the CDR3 is TGTGCCAGCAGTTTTGGTGGGGGAAGTGGAAGCACCATATATTTT. This sequence encodes CASSFGGGSGSTIYF.

Worth noting for this clonotype: The CDR3 does not close with the conserved phenylalanine or tryptophan, likely indicating a read error. The CDR3 is CSVERTSGGNEQFL. Here the CDR3 DNA reads TGCAGCGTTGAAAGAACTAGCGGGGGGAATGAACAGTTCCTC. The chain combines TRBV29-1 with TRBJ2-1, with 12 bases fitting TRBD2. The CDR3 runs 14 residues. Per germline, CDR1 SQVTM and CDR2 ANQGSEA.

By share, this clonotype ranks as medium-sized. The chain is built from TRBV12-3 or TRBV12-4 and TRBJ2-5; D is unclear. V was trimmed by 5 bases and J by 2 bases, leaving 3 bases between them. The CDR3 has 11 residues. CDR3 coding DNA: TGTGCCAGCAGTAGGCAAGAGACCCAGTACTTC. Amino acid sequence: CASSRQETQYF.

A remark on this clonotype: This CDR3 fails to terminate in the conserved phenylalanine or tryptophan, so it likely reflects a read error. The chain carries TRBV12-3 or TRBV12-4 and TRBJ2-5; D could derive from TRBD1 or TRBD2 (5 bases each). The CDR3 covers 14 residues. The V end lost 6 bases, the J end lost 4 bases, and 15 bases lay between the germline ends. CDR3 bases: TGTGCCAGCAGCCTTGGAAAGGGGAGAGAGACCCAGTACTTA. It specifies CASSLGKGRETQYL.

Of note for this clonotype: A read error may explain this, as a much larger clone is one base away. The chain couples TRBV28 to TRBJ2-7, with D possibly being TRBD2 (6 bases). Per germline, CDR1 MDHEN and CDR2 SYDVKM. With 4 bases removed from V and 4 bases from J, the gap between germline ends came to 17 bases. CDR3 length: 15 amino acids. The CDR3 reads CASSSDYTVFYEQYF. CDR3 nucleotides: TGTGCCAGCAGTTCGGACTATACAGTATTTTACGAGCAGTACTTC.

This clonotype has ten or more counts. The rearrangement joins TRBV12-3 or TRBV12-4 to TRBJ2-1; 7 bases fit TRBD1. The V and J ends lost 3 bases and 6 bases, in that order; junction bases with no gene match: 5. There are 14 residues in the CDR3. For the CDR3, the DNA is TGTGCCAGCAGTTTCTCCAGGGGGACCAATGAGCAGTTCTTC. This sequence encodes CASSFSRGTNEQFF.

The sample holds one count of this clonotype. One end of the junction varies from germline; a read error may be responsible. DNA for the CDR3: TGTGCCTGCAGCTTAGGGTCCCTCTCCAACTTTAATGAGCAGTTCTTC. It codes for CACSLGSLSNFNEQFF. The gene calls are TRBV7-8 and TRBJ2-1; D not resolved. Germline values: CDR1 SGHVS, CDR2 FQNEAQ. There are 16 residues in the CDR3.

V usage is TRBV6-2 or TRBV6-3 and J usage is TRBJ1-1; a possible D gene is TRBD1 (5 bases). This CDR3 is built from 13 residues. V lost 7 bases and J 10 bases, leaving 19 bases between the germline ends. Germline-derived CDR1 and CDR2 are MNHEY and SVGEGT. The CDR3 reads CASTSARGIGAFF. The CDR3 DNA follows: TGTGCCAGCACCTCCGCAAGGGGCATTGGAGCTTTCTTT.

As concerns this clonotype: Compared with germline, one end of the junction differs, possibly owing to a read error. The rearrangement links TRBV20-1 to TRBJ2-1; D is unclear. The CDR3 has 15 residues. Germline values: CDR1 DFQATT, CDR2 SNEGSKA (reference sequence). The CDR3 region is CNATAYTILDNEQFF. The CDR3 DNA sequence: TGCAATGCTACAGCCTACACCATCCTGGACAATGAGCAGTTCTTC.

V is TRBV6-5 and J is TRBJ1-4; tentatively, D is TRBD1 (6 bases). The CDR3 has 16 residues. The ends were cut back, 6 bases at V and 7 bases at J, with 21 bases in the middle. Germline V gene data show CDR1 as MNHEY and CDR2 as SVGAGI. The CDR3 loop reads CASRDIKTGAVEKLFF. The DNA for the CDR3 is TGTGCCAGCAGAGACATCAAGACAGGAGCCGTTGAAAAACTGTTTTTT.

This chain joins TRBV7-8 and TRBJ2-7; D might be TRBD1 (5 bases). The V end lost 1 base, the J end lost 6 bases, and 13 bases lay between the germline ends. Germline V gene lookup returns CDR1 SGHVS and CDR2 FQNEAQ. This CDR3 region has 14 residues. This CDR3 is CASSLGKDNFEQYF. Written as DNA, the CDR3 is TGTGCCAGCAGCTTAGGGAAGGACAACTTCGAGCAGTACTTC. The full variable domain, its missing parts supplied by reference TRBV7-8 and TRBJ2-7, is GAGVSQSPRYKVAKRGQDVALRCDPISGHVSLFWYQQALGQGPEFLTYFQNEAQLDKSGLPSDRFFAERPEGSVSTLKIQRTQQEDSAVYLCASSLGKDNFEQYFGPGTRLTVT.

As DNA, the CDR3 is TGTGCCAGCAGCCCCAGCGGGTGCGTAGTCACCGGGGAGCTGTTTTTT. Translated, it gives CASSPSGCVVTGELFF. The chain joins TRBV12-3 or TRBV12-4 to TRBJ2-2; possibly TRBD2 for D (6 bases). Trimming took off 6 bases at V and 4 bases at J, with 18 bases between the two ends. The CDR3 has 16 amino acids.

The chain uses TRBV12-3 or TRBV12-4 and TRBJ2-3; 8 bases match TRBD2. Unmatched junction bases numbered 13, after V lost 8 bases and J lost 6 bases. The CDR3 consists of 15 residues. The CDR3 region is CASGSNGTRSDTQYF. Written as DNA, the CDR3 is TGTGCCAGCGGTTCAAACGGGACTAGGTCTGATACGCAGTATTTT.

As to this clonotype: Because it lacks the conserved phenylalanine or tryptophan at the end, this CDR3 is likely a read error. The gene calls are TRBV11-2 and TRBJ1-1; 7 nucleotides line up with TRBD1. The CDR3 covers 18 residues. V trimming: 5 bases; J trimming: 3 bases; junction bases outside the gene matches: 18. Germline loops: CDR1 SGHAT, CDR2 FQNNGV. The CDR3 protein is CASSLGGRGAASDTEAFL. As DNA, the CDR3 is TGTGCCAGCAGCCTGGGGGGCAGGGGGGCGGCTAGCGACACTGAAGCTTTCTTA.